The source of this TCR beta chain is a study of blood T cell repertoires in COVID-19. Study information: The United States, Italy and Spain were the sources of the acute and convalescent COVID-19 samples.

This clone occurred once. Living in under 30 US areas, the participants were between roughly 18 and 95 years of age. Participant-reported clinical history was the basis for cohort assignment. V lost 2 bases to trimming and J lost 8 bases; unmatched junction nucleotides: 6. The CDR3 loop spans 14 amino acids. CDR1 and CDR2 from the germline V gene are SNHLY and FYNNEI. Here immunoSEQ multiplex PCR was the method, and the copy in TCRdb shows in-frame clones only, minus some. Here the sample spans about 240,000 clones, approximately 83% being singletons. This chain joins TRBV2 and TRBJ2-7; TRBD2 matches 10 bases. Sequenced: PBMCs or T cells enriched from blood (not recorded which). The source is a woman aged 40-49 years with acute COVID-19. In DNA, the CDR3 is TGTGCCAGCAGTGAAAGTCTAGCGGGAGAAAAGCAGTACTTC. It yields the protein CASSESLAGEKQYF.